The clone carrying this T cell receptor (beta chain) appeared many times. The antigen remains undetermined. This sample stems from a study of metastatic and nonmetastatic thyroid tumors. Study-level information: Where malignant and benign thyroid patients were concerned, repertoires were compared across blood and tumor or nodule tissue. Broader study findings: Reported TCR beta diversity, measured in blood and tumor, was significantly higher for malignant thyroid tumors than for benign nodules.

The CDR3 runs 15 residues. Trimming cost V 0 bases and J 4 bases, with 12 bases left between them. Germline V gene lookup returns CDR1 SGHDN and CDR2 FVKESK. Thyroid surgery was preceded by no treatment in any patient. Source study methods: CDR3 was compared across clinicopathological groups, and the resulting differences were used to build a distant-metastasis classifier for papillary thyroid cancer. TCRdb reanalyzed the PCR reads via MiXCR. TCRdb's processing, not the authors', yielded these V and J calls. The table lists roughly 20,000 clones, approximately 30% of them singletons. The chain uses TRBV14 and TRBJ2-5; the D gene is possibly TRBD2 (5 bases). Sample: blood. This receptor was identified in a female donor with papillary thyroid cancer or a benign thyroid nodule (not recorded which). Some clones in this sample may be carry-over from other donors' samples. The CDR3 is CASSQDQAGLETQYF. CDR3 DNA: TGTGCCAGCAGCCAAGATCAGGCGGGTTTAGAGACCCAGTACTTC.